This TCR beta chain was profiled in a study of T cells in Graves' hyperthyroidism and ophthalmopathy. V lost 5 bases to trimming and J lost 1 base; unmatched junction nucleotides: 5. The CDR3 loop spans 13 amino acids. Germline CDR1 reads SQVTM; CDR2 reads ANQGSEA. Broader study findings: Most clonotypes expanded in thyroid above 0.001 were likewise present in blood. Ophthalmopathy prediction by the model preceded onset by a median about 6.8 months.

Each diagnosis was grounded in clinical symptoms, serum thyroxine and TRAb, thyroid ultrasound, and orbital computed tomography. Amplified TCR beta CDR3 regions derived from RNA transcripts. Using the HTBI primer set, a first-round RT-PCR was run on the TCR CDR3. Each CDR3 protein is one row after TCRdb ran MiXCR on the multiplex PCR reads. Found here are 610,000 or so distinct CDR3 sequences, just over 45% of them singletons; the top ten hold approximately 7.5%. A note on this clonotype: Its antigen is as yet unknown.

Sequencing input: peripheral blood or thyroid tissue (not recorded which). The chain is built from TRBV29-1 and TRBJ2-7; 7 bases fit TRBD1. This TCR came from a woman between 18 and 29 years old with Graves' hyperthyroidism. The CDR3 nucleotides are TGCAGCGTTAGGGCAGGGGGTTCCTACGAGCAGTACTTC. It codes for CSVRAGGSYEQYF.